The present TCR beta chain was sequenced within a study of T cell responses to AZD1222 COVID-19 vaccine. Study-level results: A reported finding is that nearly half of spike-specific TCRs target unmutated variant regions. At baseline, seropositivity was found in only 5 to 7 AZD1222 recipients. The study found vaccine-associated CD4 TCRs spanning spike, dominant at 160-218 and 743-854.

The table came from immunoSEQ multiplex PCR; TCRdb's copy has only in-frame clones and leaves some out. The sample records more than 70,000 clones, 88% being singletons. In the case of this clone: The antigen remains unidentified.

CDR3 size: 16 residues. Trimming took 8 bases from V and 7 from J, leaving 25 bases between them. Germline V CDR1 and CDR2: MNHEY, SMNVEV (reference sequence). The starting material was peripheral blood, obtained on day 0 of MenACWY control vaccination. The V gene is TRBV27, the J gene TRBJ2-3, with D perhaps TRBD2 (7 bases). The sequence came from an adult in good health. The CDR3, as DNA: TGTGCCAGCTCGCTGGCCCAAAGGGCGGGGGCTAATACGCAGTATTTT. It specifies CASSLAQRAGANTQYF.